Below are 32 T cell receptor beta chains sequenced from a single sample in a study of T cell responses to AZD1222 COVID-19 vaccine. Measured with immunoSEQ multiplex PCR; TCRdb has only the in-frame clones, and not every one. The repertoire holds 100,000 or so clones, roughly 90% seen once, with about 2.7% in the top ten. The sequenced sample was peripheral blood, obtained on day 0 of AZD1222 vaccination. The source of these receptors is an adult in good health.

This clone appeared once. The chain's CDR3 is CASSDPGQGIKVLEQYF. For the CDR3, the DNA is TGTGCCAGCAGTGATCCGGGACAGGGGATTAAGGTCCTTGAGCAGTACTTC. The chain has TRBV2 and TRBJ2-7; the match to TRBD1 covers 10 bases. The V gene's germline CDR1 is SNHLY and CDR2 FYNNEI. This CDR3 is built from 17 residues. Unmatched junction bases numbered 15, after V lost 3 bases and J lost 7 bases. The full variable domain, in which reference TRBV2 and TRBJ2-7 provide the parts outside the CDR3, is EPEVTQTPSHQVTQMGQEVILRCVPISNHLYFYWYRQILGQKVEFLVSFYNNEISEKSEIFDDQFSVERPDGSNFTLKIRSTKLEDSAMYFCASSDPGQGIKVLEQYFGPGTRLTVT.

The CDR3 DNA is TGTGCCAGCAGGCCCGCTAAGGGGGCTAATTCACCCCTCCACTTT. Its protein product is CASRPAKGANSPLHF. The chain links TRBV6-5 to TRBJ1-6, with TRBD1 matching over 7 bases. This CDR3 contains 15 residues. Trimming took 6 bases from V and 6 from J; bases not matched to a gene: 8. Germline CDR1 is MNHEY and CDR2 is SVGAGI.

The chain combines TRBV6-5 with TRBJ1-2; D not resolved. Germline V CDR1 and CDR2: MNHEY, SVGAGI. Trimming left V 11 bases short and J 0 bases short, with 13 bases between. This CDR3 spans 13 amino acids. This chain's CDR3 is CAGGVQTNYGYTF. Written as DNA, the CDR3 is TGTGCCGGTGGGGTACAGACTAACTATGGCTACACCTTC.

The gene calls are TRBV7-2 and TRBJ2-3; D unresolved. Germline CDR1 is SGHTA and CDR2 is FQGNSA. This CDR3 is built from 14 residues. Between the trimmed V and J ends, which lost 8 bases and 0 bases, there was a span of 12 bases. In DNA, the CDR3 is TGTGCCAGCGCCCGGCAGACTAGCACAGATACGCAGTATTTT. As protein: CASARQTSTDTQYF.

The J gene is TRBJ1-2, the V gene TRBV4-1; no clear D. Germline CDR1 is MGHRA and CDR2 is YSYEKL. This CDR3 has 13 residues. Trimming stripped 0 bases from V and 5 bases from J, with 7 bases between. The CDR3 reads CASSQDMGYGYTF. The CDR3 nucleotides are TGCGCCAGCAGCCAAGATATGGGGTATGGCTACACCTTC.

This rearrangement joins TRBV5-5 to TRBJ1-4; tentative D call: TRBD1 (5 bases). Germline V gives CDR1 SGHKS, CDR2 YYEKEE (reference sequence). Trimming removed 4 bases at V and 3 bases at J, with 13 bases between. This CDR3 comprises 15 residues. In nucleotides, the CDR3 is TGTGCCAGCAGCCCAAGGGGATTAGCTAATGAAAAACTGTTTTTT. This sequence encodes CASSPRGLANEKLFF.

This chain links TRBV4-1 with TRBJ2-1; D is tentatively TRBD1 or TRBD2 (5 bases each). V was cut by 6 bases and J by 9 bases, with 12 bases left in between. Per the germline V gene, CDR1 is MGHRA and CDR2 is YSYEKL. This CDR3 contains 12 residues. The CDR3 bases are TGCGCCAGCAGGGCCACCGGGACTGAGCAGTTCTTC. It codes for CASRATGTEQFF.

This rearrangement joins TRBV6-6 to TRBJ2-5; D might be TRBD1 (6 bases). The CDR3 length is 14 residues. V dropped 0 bases and J dropped 3 bases, with 8 bases sitting between them. Germline V gene lookup returns CDR1 MNHNY and CDR2 SVGAGI (reference sequence). This CDR3 reads CASSYSNREETQYF. CDR3 sequence (DNA): TGTGCCAGCAGTTACTCGAACAGGGAAGAGACCCAGTACTTC.

The chain combines TRBV15 with TRBJ2-7; 7 positions match TRBD1. Trimming at V came to 0 bases and at J to 2 bases, leaving 4 bases not matched to a gene. This CDR3 has 15 residues. Germline V gene lookup returns CDR1 LNHNV and CDR2 YYDKDF (reference sequence). CDR3 DNA sequence: TGTGCCACCAGCAGAGATCCCGGGACAGCCTACGAGCAGTACTTC. Its protein product is CATSRDPGTAYEQYF.

The V call is TRBV10-1, the J call TRBJ2-7; possibly TRBD2 for D (5 bases). This CDR3 is 13 amino acids long. Trimming pared 4 bases from V and 5 bases from J, leaving 12 bases between. In germline, CDR1 is WNHNN, CDR2 SYGVQD (reference sequence). CDR3 DNA: TGCGCCAGCAGTGGAAGGGAGTCCGACGAGCAGTACTTC. Protein product: CASSGRESDEQYF.

This chain uses TRBV27 with TRBJ1-5; D gene uncertain. This CDR3 region has 14 residues. CDR1 and CDR2 from the germline V gene are MNHEY and SMNVEV (reference sequence). V shed 8 bases and J shed 6 bases, with 17 bases lying between them. CDR3 sequence reads: CASAPGQATQPQHF. The DNA for the CDR3 is TGTGCCAGCGCCCCCGGGCAGGCCACTCAGCCCCAGCATTTT.

V and J are TRBV10-3 and TRBJ1-1; a weak D match, TRBD1 (5 bases). V was cut by 10 bases and J by 0 bases, with 15 bases left in between. CDR1 ENHRY and CDR2 SYGVKD come from the germline V gene. The CDR3 contains 14 residues. CDR3 sequence (DNA): TGTGCCACCGTCCCCGGGACGTTGAACACTGAAGCTTTCTTT. Its protein is CATVPGTLNTEAFF.

The chain uses TRBV7-2 and TRBJ1-2; 7 bases are shared with TRBD1. The CDR3 contains 13 residues. Trimming took 4 bases from V and 5 from J; bases not matched to a gene: 4. CDR1 and CDR2 (germline): SGHTA, FQGNSA. The CDR3 DNA is TGTGCCAGCAGCTCAACAGGGGATTATGGCTACACCTTC. It encodes CASSSTGDYGYTF.

V is TRBV7-9 and J is TRBJ2-3, with D possibly matching TRBD2 (7 bases). The CDR3 is 16 amino acids. Germline assignment: CDR1 SEHNR and CDR2 FQNEAQ (reference sequence). Trimming left V 5 bases short and J 5 bases short, with 20 bases between. In DNA, the CDR3 is TGTGCCAGCAGCCCCTTTCTGGGGGAGGGGGAAGATACGCAGTATTTT. This codes for CASSPFLGEGEDTQYF.

This clone has a single count. V and J are TRBV23-1 and TRBJ1-4; D might be TRBD1 (6 bases). TRBV23-1 is filed as an ORF, its function uncertain. This CDR3 comprises 17 residues. Trimming stripped 0 bases from V and 6 bases from J, with 17 bases between. In nucleotides, the CDR3 is TGCGCCAGCAGTCAATCGGGCAGGGGTCGGGCCTATGAAAAACTGTTTTTT. Translated: CASSQSGRGRAYEKLFF.

The chain is built from TRBV28 and TRBJ1-5; maybe TRBD1 (6 bases). Germline V gene lookup returns CDR1 MDHEN and CDR2 SYDVKM. V gave up 3 bases and J gave up 1 base, with 16 bases separating them. The CDR3 is 17 residues long. CDR3 nucleotide sequence: TGTGCCAGCAGTTTCCGGAGGAGACAGGCGAGCAATCAGCCCCAGCATTTT. The encoded protein is CASSFRRRQASNQPQHF.

The rearrangement links TRBV28 to TRBJ1-5; D not certain. This CDR3 has 17 amino acids. Trimming removed 6 bases at V and 1 base at J, with 19 bases between. The germline gives CDR1 MDHEN, CDR2 SYDVKM. CDR3 residues: CASSPSGPGSSNQPQHF. As DNA, the CDR3 is TGTGCCAGCAGCCCCAGTGGGCCAGGTTCGAGCAATCAGCCCCAGCATTTT.

The genes are TRBV28 and TRBJ1-1; 11 positions agree with TRBD1. The CDR3 has 13 amino acids. After removal of 6 bases from V and 3 bases from J, the junction contained 0 bases not matched to a gene. The germline CDR1 and CDR2 sequences are MDHEN and SYDVKM. The CDR3 reads CASRGQGDTEAFF. CDR3 coding DNA: TGTGCCAGCAGGGGACAGGGGGACACTGAAGCTTTCTTT.

V is TRBV15 and J is TRBJ2-7; D ambiguous. This CDR3 contains 14 residues. Trimming shortened V by 5 bases and J by 0 bases, and 11 bases separated the two germline ends. CDR1 and CDR2 from the germline V gene are LNHNV and YYDKDF (reference sequence). CDR3 in amino acids: CATSRYRDSYEQYF. CDR3 bases: TGTGCCACCAGCCGATACAGAGACTCCTACGAGCAGTACTTC.

The chain combines TRBV3-1 (or the pseudogene TRBV3-2) with TRBJ2-7; 7 bases map to TRBD2. This CDR3 contains 14 residues. The V segment lost 1 base and the J segment 3 bases; nucleotides outside the gene matches: 3. Germline assignment: CDR1 LGHDT and CDR2 YNNKEL (reference sequence). The CDR3 nucleotides are TGTGCCAGCAGCCAAGGGCTAGCGGACTACGAGCAGTACTTC. This encodes CASSQGLADYEQYF.

The chain is built from TRBV28 and TRBJ2-2; 14 bases match TRBD2. The CDR3 totals 15 residues. Germline V gene sequence: CDR1 MDHEN, CDR2 SYDVKM. Germline trimming cut 8 bases from V and 10 bases from J; bases unmatched to any gene: 9. The CDR3 DNA is TGTGCCAGCGGGACTAGCGGGAGTTTACGGGAGGAGCTGTTTTTT. Its translation: CASGTSGSLREELFF.

The chain has TRBV2 and TRBJ2-3, with 8 bases matching TRBD1. Germline V CDR1 and CDR2: SNHLY, FYNNEI. This CDR3 spans 15 amino acids. Unmatched junction bases numbered 5, after V lost 3 bases and J lost 3 bases. In nucleotides, the CDR3 is TGTGCCAGCAGTGACCCGGGACAGGTTACAGATACGCAGTATTTT. It translates to CASSDPGQVTDTQYF.

The chain links TRBV7-3 to TRBJ1-1, with D unresolved. The CDR3 has 14 residues. Trimming shortened V by 1 base and J by 2 bases, and 8 bases separated the two germline ends. CDR1 and CDR2 from the germline V gene are SGHTA and FQGTGA. The DNA of the CDR3 is TGTGCCAGCAGCTTAAACGGAGCTAACACTGAAGCTTTCTTT. Amino acid sequence: CASSLNGANTEAFF.

The rearrangement uses TRBV2 and TRBJ1-5, with TRBD1 matching 8 bases. The germline gives CDR1 SNHLY, CDR2 FYNNEI. The J segment lost 9 bases and the V segment lost 6 bases, leaving 7 bases of the junction unmatched. This CDR3 is built from 13 residues. The CDR3 reads CASRETGEGPQHF. The CDR3 region has the DNA TGTGCCAGCAGAGAGACAGGGGAGGGGCCCCAGCATTTT.

About this clone: The junction departs from the called germline gene at one end, perhaps through a read error. This chain links TRBV20-1 with TRBJ1-1, with 8 bases fitting TRBD1. The CDR3 contains 12 residues. Germline V gene data show CDR1 as DFQATT and CDR2 as SNEGSKA (reference sequence). For the CDR3, the DNA is TGCAGTGCTAGTCCGGGACAGGCCACGATAACCTTT. It encodes CSASPGQATITF.

The rearrangement links TRBV7-9 to TRBJ2-7, with 9 bases identical to TRBD1. V trimming: 8 bases; J trimming: 3 bases; junction bases outside the gene matches: 5. Germline CDR1 reads SEHNR; CDR2 reads FQNEAQ (reference sequence). The CDR3 loop spans 13 amino acids. The CDR3: CASWSTGGYEQYF. The CDR3 bases are TGTGCCAGCTGGTCGACAGGGGGCTACGAGCAGTACTTC.

This clone came up a few times. The chain employs TRBV3-1 (or the pseudogene TRBV3-2) and TRBJ1-6; D is perhaps TRBD1 (6 bases). Trimming left V 5 bases short and J 10 bases short, with 12 bases between. Germline lookup yields CDR1 LGHDT and CDR2 YNNKEL (reference sequence). CDR3 length: 13 residues. Here the CDR3 reads CASSEQGQSPLHF. CDR3 coding DNA: TGTGCCAGCAGCGAACAGGGTCAGTCACCCCTCCACTTT.

The genes are TRBV7-8 and TRBJ1-1, with 10 bases fitting TRBD1. The germline CDR1 and CDR2 sequences are SGHVS and FQNEAQ. With V trimmed by 5 bases and J by 0 bases, 21 bases remained unmatched. The CDR3 totals 21 residues. In DNA, the CDR3 is TGTGCCAGCAGCCCAAAGCGAGAAGACAGGGGGCGGAAGGGTATGAACACTGAAGCTTTCTTT. Protein: CASSPKREDRGRKGMNTEAFF. Full variable domain (outside the CDR3, taken from reference TRBV7-8 and TRBJ1-1): GAGVSQSPRYKVAKRGQDVALRCDPISGHVSLFWYQQALGQGPEFLTYFQNEAQLDKSGLPSDRFFAERPEGSVSTLKIQRTQQEDSAVYLCASSPKREDRGRKGMNTEAFFGQGTRLTVV.

The chain carries TRBV5-1 and TRBJ2-1, with no clear D. Germline V gene sequence: CDR1 SGHRS, CDR2 YFSETQ. The CDR3 has 15 residues. With 0 bases removed from V and 5 bases from J, the gap between germline ends came to 12 bases. CDR3 in DNA: TGCGCCAGCAGCTTGGACCTGGGGTCGAACAATGAGCAGTTCTTC. This sequence encodes CASSLDLGSNNEQFF. The full variable domain, completed using reference TRBV5-1 and TRBJ2-1, is KAGVTQTPRYLIKTRGQQVTLSCSPISGHRSVSWYQQTPGQGLQFLFEYFSETQRNKGNFPGRFSGRQFSNSRSEMNVSTLELGDSALYLCASSLDLGSNNEQFFGPGTRLTVL.

The CDR3, as DNA: TGTGCCAGTCGGCCAGTTCGCGGAGCCAAAAACATTCAGTACTTC. Translating it yields CASRPVRGAKNIQYF. The chain combines TRBV11-2 with TRBJ2-4; D is unresolved. Germline V CDR1 and CDR2: SGHAT, FQNNGV. There are 15 residues in the CDR3. V dropped 9 bases and J dropped 0 bases, with 15 bases sitting between them.

The chain uses TRBV6-6 and TRBJ2-1; 9 positions agree with TRBD1. This CDR3 contains 15 residues. Per germline, CDR1 MNHNY and CDR2 SVGAGI (reference sequence). Unmatched junction bases numbered 1, after V lost 2 bases and J lost 2 bases. The CDR3 loop reads CASSYRDRAYNEQFF. CDR3 coding DNA: TGTGCCAGCAGTTACCGGGACAGGGCCTACAATGAGCAGTTCTTC.

The rearrangement joins TRBV5-4 to TRBJ2-2; D unresolved. Germline V CDR1 and CDR2: SGHNT, YYREEE (reference sequence). This CDR3 comprises 13 residues. V lost 4 bases, J lost 5 bases, and 9 bases lay in between. In DNA, the CDR3 is TGTGCCAGCAGCGAAGTGGGTACCGGGGAGCTGTTTTTT. Its protein product is CASSEVGTGELFF.